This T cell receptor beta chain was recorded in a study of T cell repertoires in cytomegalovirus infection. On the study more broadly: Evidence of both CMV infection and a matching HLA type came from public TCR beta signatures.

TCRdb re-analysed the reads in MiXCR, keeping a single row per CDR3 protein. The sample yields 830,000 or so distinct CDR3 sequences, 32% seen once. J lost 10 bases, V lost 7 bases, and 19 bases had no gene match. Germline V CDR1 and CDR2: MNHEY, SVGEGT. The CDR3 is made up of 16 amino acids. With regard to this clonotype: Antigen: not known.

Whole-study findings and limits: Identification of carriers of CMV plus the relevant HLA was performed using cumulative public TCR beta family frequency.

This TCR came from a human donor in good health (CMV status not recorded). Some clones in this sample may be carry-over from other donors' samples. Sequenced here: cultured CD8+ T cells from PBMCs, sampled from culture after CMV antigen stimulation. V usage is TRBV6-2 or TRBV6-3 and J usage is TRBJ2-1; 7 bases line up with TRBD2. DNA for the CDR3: TGTGCCAGCAAGTTGGGGAGTAGCGGGCCTCGGGGGGAGCAGTTCTTC. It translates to CASKLGSSGPRGEQFF.